This T cell receptor beta chain was retrieved from a study of neurological immune-mediated disorders. Regarding the study as a whole: Across subjects, expanded clones had no CDR3 amino acid sequences in common, pointing to private repertoires in all groups.

This clonotype was observed many times. The antigen remains undetermined. An end of the junction differs from the germline gene, which may be a read error. A single run covered 15-18 subjects with over 200 million TCR-beta sequences. Each CDR3 protein is one row after TCRdb ran MiXCR on the 5' RACE reads. There are approximately 51,000 distinct CDR3 sequences in the sample; about 3.7% occur only once, and approximately 5.8% lies in the top ten. Germline CDR1 is LGHDT and CDR2 is YNNKEL (reference sequence). CDR3 length equals 12 residues. The chain uses TRBV3-1 and TRBJ1-6; D gene unclear. The receptor was derived from a man in his forties or fifties with multiple sclerosis. The sample consisted of PBMCs. CDR3 sequence: CASSQDHRPLNF. As DNA, the CDR3 is TGTGCCAGCAGCCAAGACCATCGGCCCCTCAACTTT.